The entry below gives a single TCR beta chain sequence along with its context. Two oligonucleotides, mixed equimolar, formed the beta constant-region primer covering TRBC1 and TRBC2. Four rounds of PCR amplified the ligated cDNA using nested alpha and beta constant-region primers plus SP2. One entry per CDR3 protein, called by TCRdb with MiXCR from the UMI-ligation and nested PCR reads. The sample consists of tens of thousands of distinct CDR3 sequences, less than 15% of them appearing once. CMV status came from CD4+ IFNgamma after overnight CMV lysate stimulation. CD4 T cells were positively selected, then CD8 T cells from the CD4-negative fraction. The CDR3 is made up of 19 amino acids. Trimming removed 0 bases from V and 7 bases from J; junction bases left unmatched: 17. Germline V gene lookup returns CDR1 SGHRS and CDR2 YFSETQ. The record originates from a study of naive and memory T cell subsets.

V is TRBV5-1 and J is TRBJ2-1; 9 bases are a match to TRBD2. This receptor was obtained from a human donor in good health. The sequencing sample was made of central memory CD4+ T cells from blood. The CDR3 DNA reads TGCGCCAGCAGCTTGGCCCTAACTGCGGCCGCGGGAGGGGGTAATGAGCAGTTCTTC. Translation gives CASSLALTAAAGGGNEQFF.